This T cell receptor beta chain was documented in a study of blood T cell repertoires in COVID-19. Whole-study context: The samples span acute and convalescent COVID-19 from the United States, Italy and Spain. The analysed material was cDNA or gDNA that came from T cells, B-cell-depleted T cells, or PBMCs.

Measured with immunoSEQ multiplex PCR; TCRdb has only the in-frame clones, and not every one. Of tens of thousands of clones in the sample, about 81% were seen once. The V gene's germline CDR1 is SGHRS and CDR2 YFSETQ. V was trimmed by 1 base and J by 1 base, leaving 6 bases between them. The CDR3 loop spans 14 amino acids. The clonotype was recovered from a human donor in a cohort sampled during active COVID-19. Sequencing was carried out using peripheral blood. The chain joins TRBV5-1 to TRBJ1-5; no firm D call. CDR3 protein: CASSLSGSNQPQHF. The DNA for the CDR3 is TGCGCCAGCAGCTTGAGTGGCAGCAATCAGCCCCAGCATTTT.